These 2 T cell receptor beta chains were all obtained from the same sample, sequenced in a study of beta chain features in type 1 diabetes. Overall study findings and caveats: Moderately but significantly shorter TCRB CDR3s were found in Type 1 diabetes patients in all four CD4+ subsets.

Every bit of the isolated RNA underwent reverse transcription, so sequencing read expressed TCRB transcripts. Data came from immunoSEQ multiplex PCR; TCRdb stores just in-frame clones and leaves some out. The sample shows roughly 230,000 clones, roughly 10% of them seen only once. The antigens of these receptors remain unknown. Specimen: naive CD4+ T cells from blood. These receptor sequences come from a man aged 25-45 years with type 1 diabetes.

This clone came up a few times. The chain combines TRBV5-1 with TRBJ1-1; D is unclear. Trimming removed 3 bases at V and 4 bases at J, with 16 bases between. This CDR3 comprises 15 residues. CDR1 is SGHRS, CDR2 YFSETQ, per germline. The CDR3 bases are TGCGCCAGCAGCTCCGCTCGCGGGGTTGGCACTGAAGCTTTCTTT. It yields the protein CASSSARGVGTEAFF. The whole variable domain, filled in from reference TRBV5-1 and TRBJ1-1, reads KAGVTQTPRYLIKTRGQQVTLSCSPISGHRSVSWYQQTPGQGLQFLFEYFSETQRNKGNFPGRFSGRQFSNSRSEMNVSTLELGDSALYLCASSSARGVGTEAFFGQGTRLTVV.

The chain has TRBV25-1 and TRBJ2-7; 10 nucleotides agree with TRBD1. The germline V gene has CDR1 MGHDK and CDR2 SYGVNS. The CDR3 extends over 15 amino acids. V was clipped by 2 bases and J by 3 bases; unmatched bases: 4. The CDR3 DNA is TGTGCCAGCAGTGAACCCCGGACAGGGGGCTACGAGCAGTACTTC. The encoded protein is CASSEPRTGGYEQYF.